This T cell receptor beta chain comes out of a study of blood T cells in healthy people across ages. Next came a second PCR, run for about 7 to 12 cycles, which used a sample-barcoded 5' primer along with a J-beta primer mix. TCRdb re-analysed the 5' RACE reads in MiXCR, keeping a single row per CDR3 protein. The sample lists about 290,000 distinct CDR3 sequences, 27% occurring once. CDR1 and CDR2 (germline): SGHVS, FQNEAQ. The V and J ends lost 5 bases and 0 bases respectively, with 14 bases between them. This CDR3 comprises 15 residues. The study recruited healthy Caucasian donors from Russia who were aged about 6 to 95.

The TCR sequence derives from a woman in her sixties or seventies in good health. The chain couples TRBV7-8 to TRBJ2-7, with D unresolved. The sample comprised blood. The chain's CDR3 is CASSQTTSSSYEQYF. Written as DNA, the CDR3 is TGTGCCAGCAGCCAGACAACTTCGAGCTCCTACGAGCAGTACTTC.